The clone carrying this T cell receptor beta chain was seen only a few times. The antigen is unknown. This sample stems from a study of T-cell memory formation after mild COVID-19. The study's findings and limits: Whereas later expanders leaned CD4+, clones contracting day 15 to 85 showed a balanced CD4/CD8 makeup.

TCRdb independently ran MiXCR on the 5' RACE reads; one entry per CDR3 protein. The sample yields roughly 280,000 distinct CDR3 sequences, roughly 17% seen once. The CDR3 loop spans 12 amino acids. Trimming cost V 7 bases and J 6 bases, with 13 bases left between them. Germline V gives CDR1 DFQATT, CDR2 SNEGSKA (reference sequence). Sequenced input: PBMCs or a T cell subset sorted from them (not recorded which). The receptor was isolated from a man aged 18 to 30 who had mild COVID-19 (a few samples of this study predate the infection). Cell type and time point are not known. This sequence joins TRBV20-1 and TRBJ1-5, with D unclear. The CDR3 DNA reads TGCAGTGTCACCGAGGGCCCTCAGCCCCAGCATTTT. Protein product: CSVTEGPQPQHF.